Listed here are 20 T cell receptor beta chains from one sample, sequenced in a study of T-cell reconstitution after alpha-beta-depleted transplantation in children. Construction of the TCRbeta library involved unique molecular identifiers. Each CDR3 protein is one row after TCRdb ran MiXCR on the PCR reads. The top ten clones hold roughly an eighth of a sample with some 550,000 distinct CDR3 sequences, 20% to 25% of them seen once. The source material was PBMCs, mostly from graft donor cells, sampled 360 days after TCRalphabeta/CD19-depleted stem cell transplant. These receptors all stem from a boy younger than two who had a stem cell transplant for acute myeloid leukemia, so the T cells may come from the graft donor.

This clonotype was counted only a few times. This chain uses TRBV6-2 or TRBV6-3 with TRBJ1-1, with unresolved D. Germline loops: CDR1 MNHEY, CDR2 SVGEGT. V gave up 6 bases and J gave up 0 bases, with 11 bases separating them. CDR3 size: 14 residues. CDR3 region: CASRNSLMNTEAFF. CDR3 bases: TGTGCCAGCAGGAACTCCCTGATGAACACTGAAGCTTTCTTT.

This clonotype was recorded once. This rearrangement joins TRBV25-1 to TRBJ2-1; 8 nucleotides match TRBD1. CDR3 length: 15 amino acids. Germline values: CDR1 MGHDK, CDR2 SYGVNS. Trimming removed 3 bases from V and 7 bases from J; junction bases left unmatched: 8. The DNA for the CDR3 is TGTGCCAGCAGTGATACACCAGGGGGCTCGAATGAGCAGTTCTTC. Translating gives CASSDTPGGSNEQFF.

The chain carries TRBV20-1 and TRBJ2-3; TRBD2 might be the D (6 bases). From germline, CDR1 is DFQATT and CDR2 SNEGSKA (reference sequence). The V gene lost 3 bases and the J gene lost 5 bases, with 12 bases spanning the gap. The CDR3 totals 13 residues. CDR3 region: CSASLGGGDTQYF. Written as DNA, the CDR3 is TGCAGTGCTAGTTTGGGAGGAGGAGATACGCAGTATTTT.

This clonotype showed up many times. The chain employs TRBV29-1 and TRBJ2-1; 9 nucleotides match TRBD1. Losses at the gene ends were 7 bases for V and 8 bases for J; bases not matched to a gene: 12. This CDR3 has 14 amino acids. CDR1 is SQVTM, CDR2 ANQGSEA, per germline. CDR3 coding DNA: TGCAGCGCAAACACGGGACAGGGTCTATATGAGCAGTTCTTC. This gives the protein CSANTGQGLYEQFF.

The J gene is TRBJ2-2, the V gene TRBV7-6; unclear D gene. V was trimmed by 1 base and J by 5 bases, leaving 20 bases between them. The germline CDR1 and CDR2 sequences are SGHVS and FNYEAQ. CDR3 length: 18 amino acids. As DNA, the CDR3 is TGTGCCAGCAGCTTAGGGCACCGGATACTGGCCTCTACCGGGGAGCTGTTTTTT. Encoded protein: CASSLGHRILASTGELFF. The full variable domain, in which reference TRBV7-6 and TRBJ2-2 provide the parts outside the CDR3, is GAGVSQSPRYKVTKRGQDVALRCDPISGHVSLYWYRQALGQGPEFLTYFNYEAQQDKSGLPNDRFSAERPEGSISTLTIQRTEQRDSAMYRCASSLGHRILASTGELFFGEGSRLTVL.

The chain combines TRBV27 with TRBJ2-1; 16 nucleotides align to TRBD2. Germline V CDR1 and CDR2: MNHEY, SMNVEV (reference sequence). The CDR3 spans 15 residues. V lost 4 bases to trimming and J lost 9 bases; unmatched junction nucleotides: 3. The CDR3 region is CASSSGLAGGLEQFF. CDR3 DNA: TGTGCCAGCAGTTCGGGACTAGCGGGGGGGCTTGAGCAGTTCTTC.

This clonotype was counted ten times or more. The chain is built from TRBV4-1 and TRBJ1-5, with 9 bases lining up with TRBD1. CDR3 size: 16 residues. V trimming: 0 bases; J trimming: 4 bases; junction bases outside the gene matches: 4. The germline CDR1 and CDR2 sequences are MGHRA and YSYEKL. Here the CDR3 reads CASSQEGQGPNQPQHF. The DNA of the CDR3 is TGCGCCAGCAGCCAAGAGGGACAGGGACCGAATCAGCCCCAGCATTTT.

This clonotype has a single count. The chain is built from TRBV2 and TRBJ2-3, with D perhaps assigned TRBD1 or TRBD2 (5 bases each). CDR1 SNHLY and CDR2 FYNNEI come from the germline V gene. The V end lost 5 bases, the J end lost 4 bases, and 16 bases lay between the germline ends. This CDR3 region has 15 residues. CDR3 coding DNA: TGTGCCAGCAGTTTAGGGACCACCGGGGCAGATACGCAGTATTTT. Amino acid sequence: CASSLGTTGADTQYF.

Ten or more counts support this clonotype. The chain carries TRBV20-1 and TRBJ2-2, with 8 bases fitting TRBD1. With 5 bases clipped from V and 0 bases from J, the junction kept 5 bases outside the gene matches. This CDR3 spans 15 amino acids. CDR1 and CDR2 from the germline V gene are DFQATT and SNEGSKA (reference sequence). The CDR3 region is CSARKTGANTGELFF. Here the CDR3 DNA reads TGCAGTGCTCGAAAGACAGGGGCGAACACCGGGGAGCTGTTTTTT.

This clonotype has at least ten counts. J is TRBJ2-7 and V is TRBV24-1; D is undetermined. The CDR3 is 13 amino acids. V lost 2 bases to trimming and J lost 7 bases, with 11 bases between them. Germline values: CDR1 KGHDR, CDR2 SFDVKD. CDR3 in amino acids: CATSDSSTGEQYF. The CDR3 DNA reads TGTGCCACCAGTGATTCCAGTACGGGTGAGCAGTACTTC.

The chain recombines TRBV12-3 or TRBV12-4 with TRBJ1-5; D gene unclear. The CDR3 runs 14 residues. V was trimmed by 5 bases and J by 2 bases, leaving 10 bases between them. CDR3 residues: CASSVLLGNQPQHF. The CDR3 DNA reads TGTGCCAGCAGTGTACTGTTGGGCAATCAGCCCCAGCATTTT.

This clonotype was recorded many times. This CDR3 reads CASSLDQGAAEAFF. CDR3 in DNA: TGCGCCAGCAGCTTGGACCAGGGGGCCGCTGAAGCTTTCTTT. The V and J genes are TRBV5-1 and TRBJ1-1, with 8 positions matching TRBD1. Per germline, CDR1 SGHRS and CDR2 YFSETQ. V shed 0 bases, J shed 6 bases, and the junction held 4 bases outside the gene matches. CDR3 length equals 14 residues. Complete variable domain (other parts from reference TRBV5-1 and TRBJ1-1): KAGVTQTPRYLIKTRGQQVTLSCSPISGHRSVSWYQQTPGQGLQFLFEYFSETQRNKGNFPGRFSGRQFSNSRSEMNVSTLELGDSALYLCASSLDQGAAEAFFGQGTRLTVV.

This clonotype has just a few counts. V gene TRBV12-3 or TRBV12-4 combines with J gene TRBJ2-4; 7 bases align to TRBD2. The J segment lost 7 bases and the V segment lost 3 bases, leaving 3 bases of the junction unmatched. The CDR3 spans 13 residues. In DNA form, the CDR3 reads TGTGCCAGCAGTTTTGGGGGGGGGAACATTCAGTACTTC. Translating it yields CASSFGGGNIQYF.

This clonotype was picked up many times. V is TRBV28 and J is TRBJ2-7; 8 nucleotides agree with TRBD1. Per germline, CDR1 MDHEN and CDR2 SYDVKM. The CDR3 runs 14 residues. Trimming cost V 3 bases and J 2 bases; bases outside gene matches: 3. DNA of the CDR3: TGTGCCAGCAGTTTTACAGGGGGGACCTACGAGCAGTACGTC. This sequence encodes CASSFTGGTYEQYV.

This chain links TRBV15 with TRBJ2-7; TRBD2 matches 7 bases. Unmatched junction bases numbered 7, after V lost 3 bases and J lost 2 bases. CDR1 and CDR2 (germline): LNHNV, YYDKDF (reference sequence). This CDR3 has 15 amino acids. The CDR3 loop is CATSRTPSGPYEQYV. DNA of the CDR3: TGTGCCACCAGCAGGACGCCTAGCGGACCCTACGAGCAGTACGTC.

This clonotype showed up just a few times. The chain employs TRBV20-1 and TRBJ2-7; D is possibly TRBD1 or TRBD2 (6 bases each). Deletions cut 5 bases from V and 3 bases from J, with 17 bases between. Germline V gene data show CDR1 as DFQATT and CDR2 as SNEGSKA (reference sequence). This CDR3 has 14 residues. In nucleotides, the CDR3 is TGCAGTGCTGAAAGACTGGGGGGCTTCTACGAGCAGTACTTC. Its translation is CSAERLGGFYEQYF.

This clonotype was picked up a small number of times. V is TRBV5-1 and J is TRBJ2-5, with D uncertain. The germline V gene has CDR1 SGHRS and CDR2 YFSETQ. V was trimmed by 0 bases and J by 2 bases, leaving 14 bases between them. This CDR3 is 16 amino acids long. DNA for the CDR3: TGCGCCAGCAGCTTGGAGGGCACTACAACACAAGAGACCCAGTACTTC. It translates to CASSLEGTTTQETQYF.

There are a few counts of this clonotype. CDR3 DNA sequence: TGTGCCAGCAGTCCCGGGACTCGATCAGATACGCAGTATTTT. It specifies CASSPGTRSDTQYF. The chain is built from TRBV27 and TRBJ2-3, with a possible D match to TRBD2 (6 bases). V was cut by 5 bases and J by 4 bases, with 13 bases left in between. Germline-derived CDR1 and CDR2 are MNHEY and SMNVEV (reference sequence). CDR3 length: 14 amino acids.

CDR3 sequence reads: CATSDLPKRQGDLYGYTF. DNA of the CDR3: TGTGCCACCAGTGATTTGCCTAAGAGACAGGGAGACCTCTATGGCTACACCTTC. The rearrangement links TRBV24-1 to TRBJ1-2; 7 bases map to TRBD1. The CDR3 consists of 18 residues. Looked up from germline, CDR1 is KGHDR and CDR2 is SFDVKD. The trim removed 0 bases at V and 4 bases at J, leaving 13 bases unmatched.

This clonotype was seen at least ten times. The chain carries TRBV6-5 and TRBJ2-1; 10 positions match TRBD1. The CDR3 length is 14 residues. V lost 5 bases to trimming and J lost 6 bases; unmatched junction nucleotides: 4. The germline gives CDR1 MNHEY, CDR2 SVGAGI. In nucleotides, the CDR3 is TGTGCCAGCAGTCCCGGGACAGGGGTCAATGAGCAGTTCTTC. Translation: CASSPGTGVNEQFF.